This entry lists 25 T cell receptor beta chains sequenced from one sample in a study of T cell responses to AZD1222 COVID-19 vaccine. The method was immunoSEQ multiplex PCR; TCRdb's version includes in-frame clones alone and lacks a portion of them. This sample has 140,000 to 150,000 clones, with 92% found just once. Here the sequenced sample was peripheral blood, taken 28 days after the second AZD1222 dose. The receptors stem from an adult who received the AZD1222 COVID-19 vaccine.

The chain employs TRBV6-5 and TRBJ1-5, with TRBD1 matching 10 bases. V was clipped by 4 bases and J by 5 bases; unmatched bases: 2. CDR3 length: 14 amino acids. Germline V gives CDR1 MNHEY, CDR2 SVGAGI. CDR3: CASSSGQGYQPQHF. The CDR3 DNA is TGTGCCAGCAGTTCGGGACAGGGGTATCAGCCCCAGCATTTT.

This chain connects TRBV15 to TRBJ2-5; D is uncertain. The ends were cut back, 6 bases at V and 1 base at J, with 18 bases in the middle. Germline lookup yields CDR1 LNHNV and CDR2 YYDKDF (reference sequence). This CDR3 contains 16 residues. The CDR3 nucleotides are TGTGCCACCAGTAAGAACCTCGCGTCTCGCCAAGAGACCCAGTACTTC. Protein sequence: CATSKNLASRQETQYF.

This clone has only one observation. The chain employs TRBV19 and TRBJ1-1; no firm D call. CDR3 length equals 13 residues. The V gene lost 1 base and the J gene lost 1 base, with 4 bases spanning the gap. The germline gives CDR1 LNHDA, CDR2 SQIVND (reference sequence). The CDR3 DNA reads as TGTGCCAGTAGTATAGGGCAGAACACTGAAGCTTTCTTT. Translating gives CASSIGQNTEAFF.

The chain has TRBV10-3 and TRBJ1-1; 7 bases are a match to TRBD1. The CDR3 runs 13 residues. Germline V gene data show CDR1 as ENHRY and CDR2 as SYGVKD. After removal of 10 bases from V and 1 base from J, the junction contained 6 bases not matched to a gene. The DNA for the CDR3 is TGTGCCACCAGACAGGGCTCGAACACTGAAGCTTTCTTT. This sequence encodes CATRQGSNTEAFF.

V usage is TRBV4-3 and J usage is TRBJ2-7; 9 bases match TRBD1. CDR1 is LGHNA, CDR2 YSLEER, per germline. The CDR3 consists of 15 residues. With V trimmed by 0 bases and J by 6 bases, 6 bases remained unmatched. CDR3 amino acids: CASSQDGQGSSEQYF. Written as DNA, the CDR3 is TGCGCCAGCAGCCAAGATGGACAGGGGAGCTCCGAGCAGTACTTC.

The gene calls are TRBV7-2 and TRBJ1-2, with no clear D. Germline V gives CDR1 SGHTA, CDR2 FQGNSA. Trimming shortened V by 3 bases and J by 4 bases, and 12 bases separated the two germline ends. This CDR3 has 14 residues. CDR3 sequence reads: CASSLGNSGYGYTF. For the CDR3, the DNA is TGTGCCAGCAGCTTGGGCAACTCGGGCTATGGCTACACCTTC.

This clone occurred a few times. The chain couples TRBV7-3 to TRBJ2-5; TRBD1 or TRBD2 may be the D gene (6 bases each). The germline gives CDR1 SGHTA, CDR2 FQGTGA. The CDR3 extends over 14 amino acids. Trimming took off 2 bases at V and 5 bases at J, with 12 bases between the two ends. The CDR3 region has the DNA TGTGCCAGCAGCTTAGCAGGAGGGGGGGAGACCCAGTACTTC. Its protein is CASSLAGGGETQYF. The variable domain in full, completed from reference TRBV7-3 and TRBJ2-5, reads GAGVSQTPSNKVTEKGKYVELRCDPISGHTALYWYRQSLGQGPEFLIYFQGTGAADDSGLPNDRFFAVRPEGSVSTLKIQRTERGDSAVYLCASSLAGGGETQYFGPGTRLLVL.

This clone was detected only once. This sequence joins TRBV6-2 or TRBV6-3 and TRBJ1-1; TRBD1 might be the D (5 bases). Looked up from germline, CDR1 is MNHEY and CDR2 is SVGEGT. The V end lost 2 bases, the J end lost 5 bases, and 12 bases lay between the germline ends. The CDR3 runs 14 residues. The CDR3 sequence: CASSYTPGVTEAFF. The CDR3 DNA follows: TGTGCCAGCAGTTACACCCCGGGGGTTACTGAAGCTTTCTTT.

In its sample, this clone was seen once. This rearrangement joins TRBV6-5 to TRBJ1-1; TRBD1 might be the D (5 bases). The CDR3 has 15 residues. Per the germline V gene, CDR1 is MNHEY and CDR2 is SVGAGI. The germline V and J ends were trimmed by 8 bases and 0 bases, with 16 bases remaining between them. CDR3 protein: CASARPRGMNTEAFF. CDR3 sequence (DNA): TGTGCCAGCGCAAGGCCTAGGGGTATGAACACTGAAGCTTTCTTT.

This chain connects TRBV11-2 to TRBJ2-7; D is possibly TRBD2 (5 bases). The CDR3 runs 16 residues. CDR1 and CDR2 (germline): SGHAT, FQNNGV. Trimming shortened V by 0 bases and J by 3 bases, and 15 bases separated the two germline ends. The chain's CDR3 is CASSLEGDGLIYEQYF. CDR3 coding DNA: TGTGCCAGCAGCTTAGAAGGTGACGGACTGATCTACGAGCAGTACTTC.

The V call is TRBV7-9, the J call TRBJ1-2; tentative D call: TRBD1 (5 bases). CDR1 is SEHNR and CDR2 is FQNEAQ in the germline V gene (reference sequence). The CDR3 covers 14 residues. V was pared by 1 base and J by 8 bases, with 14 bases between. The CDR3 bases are TGTGCCAGCAGCTTAGGCAGGACAACCCGGGGCTACACCTTC. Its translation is CASSLGRTTRGYTF.

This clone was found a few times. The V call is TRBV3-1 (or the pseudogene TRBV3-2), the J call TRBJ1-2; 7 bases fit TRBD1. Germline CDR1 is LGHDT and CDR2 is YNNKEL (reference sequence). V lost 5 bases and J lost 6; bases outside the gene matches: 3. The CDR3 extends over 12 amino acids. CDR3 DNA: TGTGCCAGCAGCTTGCAGGGGGATGGCTACACCTTC. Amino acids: CASSLQGDGYTF.

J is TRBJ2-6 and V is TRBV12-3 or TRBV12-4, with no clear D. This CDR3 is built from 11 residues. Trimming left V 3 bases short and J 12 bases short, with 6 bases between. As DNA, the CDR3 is TGTGCCAGCAGTTTTGTCAGCGTCCTGACTTTC. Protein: CASSFVSVLTF.

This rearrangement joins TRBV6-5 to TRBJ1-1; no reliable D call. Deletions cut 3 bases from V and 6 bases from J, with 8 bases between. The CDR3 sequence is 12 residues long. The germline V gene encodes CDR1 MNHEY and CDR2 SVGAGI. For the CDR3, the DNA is TGTGCCAGCAGTTATCCGCTCGCTGAAGCTTTCTTT. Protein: CASSYPLAEAFF.

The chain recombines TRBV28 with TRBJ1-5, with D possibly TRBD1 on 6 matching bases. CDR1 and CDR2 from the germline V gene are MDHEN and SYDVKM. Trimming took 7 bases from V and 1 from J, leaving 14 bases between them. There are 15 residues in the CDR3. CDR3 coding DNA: TGTGCCAGCACAGGGGCTGGGAGAAGCAATCAGCCCCAGCATTTT. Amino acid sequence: CASTGAGRSNQPQHF.

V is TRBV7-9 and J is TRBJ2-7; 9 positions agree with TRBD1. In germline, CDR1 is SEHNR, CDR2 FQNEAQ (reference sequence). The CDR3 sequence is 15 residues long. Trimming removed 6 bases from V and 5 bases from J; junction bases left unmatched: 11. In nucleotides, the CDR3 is TGTGCCAGCAGTCCCGGGACAGGGCCATTACACGAGCAGTACTTC. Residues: CASSPGTGPLHEQYF.

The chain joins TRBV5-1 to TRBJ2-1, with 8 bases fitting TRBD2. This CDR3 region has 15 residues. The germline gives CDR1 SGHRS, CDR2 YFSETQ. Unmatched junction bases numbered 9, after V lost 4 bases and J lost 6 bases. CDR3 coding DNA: TGCGCCAGCAGCCCCGGGGGGGCCCTTGGCAATGAGCAGTTCTTC. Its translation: CASSPGGALGNEQFF.

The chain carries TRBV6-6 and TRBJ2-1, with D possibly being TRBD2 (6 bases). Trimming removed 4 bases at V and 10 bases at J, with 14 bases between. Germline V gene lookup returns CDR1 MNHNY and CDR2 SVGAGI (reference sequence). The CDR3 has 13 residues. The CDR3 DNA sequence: TGTGCCAGCAGTTTCGGGACTCAAGAAGAGCAGTTCTTC. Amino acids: CASSFGTQEEQFF.

The CDR3 DNA sequence: TGTGCCAGTGGCTTTAGGGACAGAACAAACTATGGCTACACCTTC. This sequence encodes CASGFRDRTNYGYTF. This chain joins TRBV19 and TRBJ1-2; 7 nucleotides agree with TRBD1. The germline V gene has CDR1 LNHDA and CDR2 SQIVND (reference sequence). The CDR3 loop spans 15 amino acids. The trim removed 8 bases at V and 2 bases at J, leaving 11 bases unmatched.

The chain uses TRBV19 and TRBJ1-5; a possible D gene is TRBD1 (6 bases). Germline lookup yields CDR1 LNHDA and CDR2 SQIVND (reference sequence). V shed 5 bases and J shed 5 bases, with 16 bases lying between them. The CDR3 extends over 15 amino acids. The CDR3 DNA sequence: TGTGCCAGTAGTGTCGGAGGGGGGTCTCATCAGCCCCAGCATTTT. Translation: CASSVGGGSHQPQHF.

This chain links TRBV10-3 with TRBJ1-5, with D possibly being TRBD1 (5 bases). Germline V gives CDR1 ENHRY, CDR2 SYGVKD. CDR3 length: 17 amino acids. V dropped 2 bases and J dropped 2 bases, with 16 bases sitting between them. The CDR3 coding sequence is TGTGCCATCAGTGAGCCTCGCTTGGGGGGGGGCAATCAGCCCCAGCATTTT. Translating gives CAISEPRLGGGNQPQHF.

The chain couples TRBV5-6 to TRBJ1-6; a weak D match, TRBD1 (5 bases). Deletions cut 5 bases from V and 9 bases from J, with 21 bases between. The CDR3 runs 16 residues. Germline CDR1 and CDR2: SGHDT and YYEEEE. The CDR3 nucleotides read TGTGCCAGCAGGGGAGAGGGACCCATTGGGATTTCACCCCTCCACTTT. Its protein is CASRGEGPIGISPLHF.

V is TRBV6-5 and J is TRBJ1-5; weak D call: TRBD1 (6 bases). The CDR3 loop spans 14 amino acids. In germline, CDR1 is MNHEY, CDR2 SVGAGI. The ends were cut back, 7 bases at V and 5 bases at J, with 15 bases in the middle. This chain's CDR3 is CASTTGTPYQPQHF. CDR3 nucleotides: TGTGCCAGCACCACCGGGACACCTTATCAGCCCCAGCATTTT.

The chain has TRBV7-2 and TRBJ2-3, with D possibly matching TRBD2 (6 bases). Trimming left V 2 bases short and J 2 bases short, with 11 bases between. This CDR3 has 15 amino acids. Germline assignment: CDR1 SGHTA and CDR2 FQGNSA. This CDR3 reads CASSLPSGPTDTQYF. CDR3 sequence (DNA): TGTGCCAGCAGCTTACCCAGCGGGCCCACAGATACGCAGTATTTT. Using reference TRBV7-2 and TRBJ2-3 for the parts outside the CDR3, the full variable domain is GAGVSQSPSNKVTEKGKDVELRCDPISGHTALYWYRQSLGQGLEFLIYFQGNSAPDKSGLPSDRFSAERTGGSVSTLTIQRTQQEDSAVYLCASSLPSGPTDTQYFGPGTRLTVL.

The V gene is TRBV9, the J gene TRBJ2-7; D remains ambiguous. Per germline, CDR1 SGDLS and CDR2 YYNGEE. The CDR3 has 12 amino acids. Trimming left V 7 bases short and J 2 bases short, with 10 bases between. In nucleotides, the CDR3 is TGTGCCAGCGGCCAAGGAACCTACGAGCAGTACTTC. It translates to CASGQGTYEQYF.